This is a list of T cell receptor beta chains from one sample in a study of sequential checkpoint blockade in melanoma. Using immunoSEQ multiplex PCR, the repertoire was profiled, and TCRdb retains in-frame clones only, with some absent. Of approximately 34,000 clones in the sample, around four fifths were seen once. Material: CD8+ T cells sorted from blood (inferred from file names), obtained from a patient given nivolumab and ipilimumab in sequence. The receptors derive from a human donor with melanoma. CDR3s include the opening cysteine and the closing phenylalanine or tryptophan. The D gene is left open where the match is weak. Clone sizes are given selectively: once, few, many, or a class where the clone is expanded.

D gene: TRBD1
clone size: -
V gene: TRBV2
J gene: TRBJ2-4
CDR3 DNA: TGTGCCAGCGTCGTGCAGGGGGCTGTGGACATTCAGTACTTC
CDR3 protein: CASVVQGAVDIQYF

D gene: -
clone size: -
V gene: TRBV19
J gene: TRBJ1-1
CDR3 DNA: TGTGCCAGTAGTACAAGCAGGCGAGCGGGAGGTGAAGCTTTCTTT
CDR3 protein: CASSTSRRAGGEAFF

D gene: -
clone size: -
V gene: TRBV6-5
J gene: TRBJ2-7
CDR3 DNA: TGTGCCAGCGGTTACTCGAGGGTGGGCTACGAGCAGTACTTC
CDR3 protein: CASGYSRVGYEQYF

D gene: -
clone size: few
V gene: TRBV6-1
J gene: TRBJ2-5
CDR3 DNA: TGTGCCAGCAGTGAAGCTGCGGGGTCGATCCCAGAGACCCAGTACTTC
CDR3 protein: CASSEAAGSIPETQYF

D gene: -
clone size: -
V gene: TRBV13
J gene: TRBJ2-7
CDR3 DNA: TGTGCCAGCAGCTTAAGAACGAGGGGGACCGGCGAGCAGTACTTC
CDR3 protein: CASSLRTRGTGEQYF

D gene: -
clone size: -
V gene: TRBV6-5
J gene: TRBJ1-5
CDR3 DNA: TGTGCCAGCAGTTATGCAGGAGGCGGCAGTTTGAATTTT
CDR3 protein: CASSYAGGGSLNF

D gene: TRBD2
clone size: -
V gene: TRBV19
J gene: TRBJ2-7
CDR3 DNA: TGTGCCAGTAGTATTCGGCTAGCGGGCTACGAGCAGTACTTC
CDR3 protein: CASSIRLAGYEQYF

D gene: TRBD1
clone size: -
V gene: TRBV19
J gene: TRBJ1-4
CDR3 DNA: TGTGCCAGTAGTCTCGACAGGGGAGAGGTCAATGAAAAACTGTTTTTT
CDR3 protein: CASSLDRGEVNEKLFF

D gene: -
clone size: -
V gene: TRBV5-1
J gene: TRBJ1-2
CDR3 DNA: TGCGCCAGCAGCTTGTCGGACGGACTCTATGGCTACACCTTC
CDR3 protein: CASSLSDGLYGYTF

D gene: -
clone size: -
V gene: TRBV4-1
J gene: TRBJ1-5
CDR3 DNA: TGCGCCAGCAGCCAAGGACCTCCACAGAATCAGCCCCAGCATTTT
CDR3 protein: CASSQGPPQNQPQHF

D gene: -
clone size: -
V gene: TRBV2
J gene: TRBJ2-6
CDR3 DNA: TGTGCCAGCAGTGACAGGGGTCTCCCCTCTGGGGCCAACGTCCTGACTTTC
CDR3 protein: CASSDRGLPSGANVLTF

D gene: -
clone size: -
V gene: TRBV10-3
J gene: TRBJ2-7
CDR3 DNA: TGTGCCATCAGTGAGTCAGGACAGATCACCTACGAGCAGTACTTC
CDR3 protein: CAISESGQITYEQYF

D gene: TRBD1
clone size: -
V gene: TRBV4-1
J gene: TRBJ2-3
CDR3 DNA: TGCGCCAGCAGCCAAGATCTTGTGACAGGGCTGGATACGCAGTATTTT
CDR3 protein: CASSQDLVTGLDTQYF

D gene: -
clone size: -
V gene: TRBV21-1
J gene: TRBJ2-7
CDR3 DNA: TGTGCCAGCAGCTTTAGACAGGGGGCCTTCTACGAGCAGTACTTC
CDR3 protein: CASSFRQGAFYEQYF

D gene: -
clone size: -
V gene: TRBV6-5
J gene: TRBJ2-7
CDR3 DNA: TGTGCCAGCAGTTACATGGTAACGGGCGAGCAGTACTTC
CDR3 protein: CASSYMVTGEQYF

D gene: TRBD1
clone size: -
V gene: TRBV5-1
J gene: TRBJ2-1
CDR3 DNA: TGCGCCAGCAGCTGGCAGGGGGCGCCGAATGAGCAGTTCTTC
CDR3 protein: CASSWQGAPNEQFF

D gene: -
clone size: -
V gene: TRBV7-3
J gene: TRBJ2-1
CDR3 DNA: TGTGCCAGCAGCTTAACGCTGGGAGCCGCCTACAATGAGCAGTTCTTC
CDR3 protein: CASSLTLGAAYNEQFF

D gene: TRBD1
clone size: -
V gene: TRBV9
J gene: TRBJ2-7
CDR3 DNA: TGTGCCAGCAGCCAGACAGGGACAGGGGCTGACGAGCAGTACTTC
CDR3 protein: CASSQTGTGADEQYF

D gene: -
clone size: -
V gene: TRBV15
J gene: TRBJ2-7
CDR3 DNA: TGTGCCACCGCCCGAGACATAGACTACGAGCAGTACTTC
CDR3 protein: CATARDIDYEQYF

D gene: TRBD2
clone size: medium-sized
V gene: TRBV28
J gene: TRBJ2-7
CDR3 DNA: TGTGCCAGCAGTTACACGGGACTAGCGGGGGGGCTAAGGGACGAGCAGTACTTC
CDR3 protein: CASSYTGLAGGLRDEQYF

D gene: TRBD2
clone size: -
V gene: TRBV10-1
J gene: TRBJ2-7
CDR3 DNA: TGCGCCAGCAGCGCCGGGGGGGCCTCCTACGAGCAGTACTTC
CDR3 protein: CASSAGGASYEQYF

D gene: -
clone size: -
V gene: TRBV13
J gene: TRBJ1-1
CDR3 DNA: TGTGCCAGCAGCTTAGGTTCCCTGACAGGGAACACTGAAGCTTTCTTT
CDR3 protein: CASSLGSLTGNTEAFF

D gene: TRBD1
clone size: few
V gene: TRBV7-2
J gene: TRBJ2-7
CDR3 DNA: TGTGCCAGCAGCCACCCGACAGGGCACCCCTACGAGCAGTACTTC
CDR3 protein: CASSHPTGHPYEQYF

D gene: -
clone size: -
V gene: TRBV9
J gene: TRBJ2-2
CDR3 DNA: TGTGCCAGCAGCGTCGTACAGATGGCGAACACCGGGGAGCTGTTTTTT
CDR3 protein: CASSVVQMANTGELFF

D gene: -
clone size: -
V gene: TRBV27
J gene: TRBJ2-3
CDR3 DNA: TGTGCCAGCATGGACTTGCGATGGGTTACAGATACGCAGTATTTT
CDR3 protein: CASMDLRWVTDTQYF

D gene: TRBD1
clone size: -
V gene: TRBV7-7
J gene: TRBJ2-5
CDR3 DNA: TGTGCCAGCAGCTTAGGAGGAGACAGGGTTGAGGAGACCCAGTACTTC
CDR3 protein: CASSLGGDRVEETQYF

D gene: TRBD2
clone size: -
V gene: TRBV10-2
J gene: TRBJ2-1
CDR3 DNA: TGCGCCAGCAGTGGATCAGGACTAGCCGGGCAGTTCTTC
CDR3 protein: CASSGSGLAGQFF

D gene: -
clone size: few
V gene: TRBV13
J gene: TRBJ2-2
CDR3 DNA: TGTGCCAGCAGCTCCGAGTTGGAGGTTAGGGGGGAGCTGTTTTTT
CDR3 protein: CASSSELEVRGELFF

D gene: TRBD1
clone size: -
V gene: TRBV5-8
J gene: TRBJ1-2
CDR3 DNA: TGTGCCAGCAGCTTGGCTTGGGACAGGGGAGGCTATGGCTACACCTTC
CDR3 protein: CASSLAWDRGGYGYTF

D gene: -
clone size: -
V gene: TRBV9
J gene: TRBJ2-2
CDR3 DNA: TGTGCCAGCAGCGTATTCAGCGGGCATTATCCCGGGGAGCTGTTTTTT
CDR3 protein: CASSVFSGHYPGELFF

D gene: TRBD1
clone size: -
V gene: TRBV7-9
J gene: TRBJ2-1
CDR3 DNA: TGTGCCAGCAGCTCCCTATACGGGACAGTAACTTCCGATGAGCAGTTCTTC
CDR3 protein: CASSSLYGTVTSDEQFF

D gene: -
clone size: -
V gene: TRBV7-2
J gene: TRBJ1-1
CDR3 DNA: TGTGCCAGCAGCTTAGACCACAGCTACACTGAAGCTTTCTTT
CDR3 protein: CASSLDHSYTEAFF

D gene: -
clone size: -
V gene: TRBV19
J gene: TRBJ1-3
CDR3 DNA: TGTGCCAGTAGTTGGCAGGGGGGAAACACCATATATTTT
CDR3 protein: CASSWQGGNTIYF

D gene: -
clone size: -
V gene: TRBV5-4
J gene: TRBJ2-7
CDR3 DNA: TGTGCCAGCAGCTTGGCGTCGGACGAGCAGTACTTC
CDR3 protein: CASSLASDEQYF

D gene: TRBD2
clone size: -
V gene: TRBV28
J gene: TRBJ2-7
CDR3 DNA: TGTGCCAGCAGTTGGGCGGGGCGGGAGTCTGTCGAGCAGTACTTC
CDR3 protein: CASSWAGRESVEQYF

D gene: TRBD2
clone size: -
V gene: TRBV5-1
J gene: TRBJ2-7
CDR3 DNA: TGCGCCAGCAGCTTGGGAGGGACTAGCGGAGTCTACGAGCAGTACTTC
CDR3 protein: CASSLGGTSGVYEQYF

D gene: -
clone size: -
V gene: TRBV9
J gene: TRBJ2-1
CDR3 DNA: TGTGCCAGCAGCAGAGACTTGAGCTCCTACAATGAGCAGTTCTTC
CDR3 protein: CASSRDLSSYNEQFF

D gene: -
clone size: -
V gene: TRBV27
J gene: TRBJ2-6
CDR3 DNA: TGTGCCAGCAGCCCTGACAGGTCTGGGGCCAACGTCCTGACTTTC
CDR3 protein: CASSPDRSGANVLTF

D gene: -
clone size: -
V gene: TRBV10-3
J gene: TRBJ1-5
CDR3 DNA: TGTGCCATCCCTTTAGATCGGGACACCCAATATAGCAATCAGCCCCAGCATTTT
CDR3 protein: CAIPLDRDTQYSNQPQHF

D gene: -
clone size: -
V gene: TRBV27
J gene: TRBJ1-5
CDR3 DNA: TGTGCCAGCAGTTTATGGCCCGGGGGGGGCCAGCCCCAGCATTTT
CDR3 protein: CASSLWPGGGQPQHF

D gene: TRBD2
clone size: -
V gene: TRBV13
J gene: TRBJ2-1
CDR3 DNA: TGTGCCAGCAGCGAAAGACTAGCGGGAGATAATGAGCAGTTCTTC
CDR3 protein: CASSERLAGDNEQFF